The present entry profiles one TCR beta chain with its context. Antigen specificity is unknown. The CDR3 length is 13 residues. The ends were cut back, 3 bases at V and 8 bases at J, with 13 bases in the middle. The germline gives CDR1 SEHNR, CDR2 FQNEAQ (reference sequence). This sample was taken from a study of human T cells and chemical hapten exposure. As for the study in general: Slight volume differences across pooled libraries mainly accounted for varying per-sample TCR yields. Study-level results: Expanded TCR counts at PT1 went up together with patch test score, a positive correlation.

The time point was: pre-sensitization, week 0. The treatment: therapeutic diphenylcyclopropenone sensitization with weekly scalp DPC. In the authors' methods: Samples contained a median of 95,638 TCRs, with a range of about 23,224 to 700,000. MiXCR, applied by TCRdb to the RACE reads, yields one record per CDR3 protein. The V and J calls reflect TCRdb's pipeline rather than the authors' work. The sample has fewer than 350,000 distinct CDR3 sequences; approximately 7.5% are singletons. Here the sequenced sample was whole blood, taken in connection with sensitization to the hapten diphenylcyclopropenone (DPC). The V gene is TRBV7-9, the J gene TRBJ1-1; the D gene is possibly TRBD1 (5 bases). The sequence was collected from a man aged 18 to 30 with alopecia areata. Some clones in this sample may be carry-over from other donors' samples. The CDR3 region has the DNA TGTGCCAGCAGCTTTTTCGGCGGGGCGGAAGCTTTCTTT. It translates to CASSFFGGAEAFF.